A single sample gave rise to the 13 T cell receptor beta chains below, sequenced in a study of shared clonotypes between healthy human individuals. The naive CD8 population came from CD45RO-negative cells selected for CCR7, without terminally differentiated effector memory CD45RA+ cells. Generated by immunoSEQ multiplex PCR, the TCRdb table keeps only in-frame clones and is missing some. Of around 1,900,000 clones listed, around 95% are singletons. Sequencing input: naive CD8+ T cells from PBMCs. These receptors came from a man in his late teens or twenties in good health. Some clones in this sample may be carry-over from other donors' samples.

The J gene is TRBJ2-7, the V gene TRBV13; TRBD2 matches at 8 bases. V shed 5 bases and J 0 bases; nucleotides not matched to a gene: 12. CDR3 length: 17 amino acids. From germline, CDR1 is PRHDT and CDR2 FYEKMQ (reference sequence). The CDR3, as DNA: TGTGCCAGCAGCCGGGTTAGCGGGACCCAGAGCTCCTACGAGCAGTACTTC. Its translation is CASSRVSGTQSSYEQYF.

The chain recombines TRBV5-6 with TRBJ2-5; 8 bases are shared with TRBD1. The J call may be faulty, since TRBJ2-7 better matches the DNA end. CDR3 size: 13 residues. Germline assignment: CDR1 SGHDT and CDR2 YYEEEE. The CDR3 here is CASSYGTGGEQYF. Written as DNA, the CDR3 is TGTGCCAGCAGCTACGGGACAGGTGGCGAGCAGTACTTC.

The V and J genes are TRBV6-6 and TRBJ2-1, with 9 bases lining up with TRBD2. With V trimmed by 9 bases and J by 6 bases, 12 bases remained unmatched. Germline lookup yields CDR1 MNHNY and CDR2 SVGAGI (reference sequence). The CDR3 is 15 amino acids. In DNA, the CDR3 is TGTGCCAGTGTAGCGGGAGCTCTGACAATCAATGAGCAGTTCTTC. Protein sequence: CASVAGALTINEQFF.

The chain links TRBV7-3 to TRBJ2-2; TRBD2 matches at 11 bases. This CDR3 has 17 amino acids. Germline V gene sequence: CDR1 SGHTA, CDR2 FQGTGA. V shed 1 base and J 3 bases; nucleotides not matched to a gene: 4. Written as DNA, the CDR3 is TGTGCCAGCAGCTTAAGACTAGCGGGAAGGGACACCGGGGAGCTGTTTTTT. Protein sequence: CASSLRLAGRDTGELFF. Together with reference TRBV7-3 and TRBJ2-2, the CDR3 gives the full variable domain: GAGVSQTPSNKVTEKGKYVELRCDPISGHTALYWYRQSLGQGPEFLIYFQGTGAADDSGLPNDRFFAVRPEGSVSTLKIQRTERGDSAVYLCASSLRLAGRDTGELFFGEGSRLTVL.

A single count supports this clone. The J gene is TRBJ2-7, the V gene TRBV7-3; 7 nucleotides line up with TRBD1. The CDR3 runs to 18 residues. From germline, CDR1 is SGHTA and CDR2 FQGTGA. Unmatched junction bases numbered 13, after V lost 0 bases and J lost 2 bases. The CDR3 region has the DNA TGTGCCAGCAGCTTAACCCGACAGGGCCATAAGACCCCCTACGAGCAGTACTTC. As protein: CASSLTRQGHKTPYEQYF.

The chain carries TRBV7-8 and TRBJ2-1; 8 bases are a match to TRBD2. Germline V gives CDR1 SGHVS, CDR2 FQNEAQ. V was clipped by 2 bases and J by 7 bases; unmatched bases: 7. CDR3 length: 15 amino acids. CDR3 loop: CASSLQAGEGNEQFF. CDR3 sequence (DNA): TGTGCCAGCAGCTTACAAGCGGGAGAAGGGAATGAGCAGTTCTTC.

The chain couples TRBV13 to TRBJ1-2, with TRBD1 matching over 7 bases. The CDR3 is 15 amino acids. V dropped 6 bases and J dropped 3; count of bases not matched to a gene: 10. Germline V gives CDR1 PRHDT, CDR2 FYEKMQ (reference sequence). CDR3 in amino acids: CASSPRQGEDYGYTF. The DNA of the CDR3 is TGTGCCAGCAGTCCCCGGCAGGGGGAGGACTATGGCTACACCTTC.

The rearrangement joins TRBV27 to TRBJ1-4; D call uncertain. The CDR3 consists of 17 residues. Trimming took off 0 bases at V and 0 bases at J, with 11 bases between the two ends. Germline CDR1 MNHEY, CDR2 SMNVEV (reference sequence). CDR3 in amino acids: CASSLSFWSSTNEKLFF. In DNA, the CDR3 is TGTGCCAGCAGTTTATCATTTTGGAGTTCAACTAATGAAAAACTGTTTTTT. Full variable domain (remainder filled in from reference TRBV27 and TRBJ1-4): EAQVTQNPRYLITVTGKKLTVTCSQNMNHEYMSWYRQDPGLGLRQIYYSMNVEVTDKGDVPEGYKVSRKEKRNFPLILESPSPNQTSLYFCASSLSFWSSTNEKLFFGSGTQLSVL.

This clone was detected only once. V usage is TRBV4-1 and J usage is TRBJ2-2, with D hard to call. This CDR3 has 15 amino acids. Looked up from germline, CDR1 is MGHRA and CDR2 is YSYEKL. V gave up 4 bases and J gave up 2 bases, with 11 bases separating them. This CDR3 reads CASSPGEENTGELFF. As DNA, the CDR3 is TGCGCCAGCAGCCCTGGAGAGGAAAACACCGGGGAGCTGTTTTTT.

V usage is TRBV6-5 and J usage is TRBJ2-7; TRBD1 aligns across 8 bases. V dropped 6 bases and J dropped 6; count of bases not matched to a gene: 13. Germline V gene sequence: CDR1 MNHEY, CDR2 SVGAGI. The CDR3 extends over 15 amino acids. CDR3 bases: TGTGCCAGCAGCCGCTGGGCCAGGGGGCCCTCCGAGCAGTACTTC. Translating it yields CASSRWARGPSEQYF.

This clone was seen a handful of times. The CDR3 protein is CASGDSEAFF. CDR3 coding DNA: TGTGCCAGCGGGGACTCTGAAGCTTTCTTT. The V and J genes are TRBV5-5 and TRBJ1-1; maybe TRBD1 (5 bases). The CDR3 runs to 10 residues. The germline gives CDR1 SGHKS, CDR2 YYEKEE (reference sequence). Deletions cut 7 bases from V and 6 bases from J, with 7 bases between.

The V and J genes are TRBV2 and TRBJ1-6; D call uncertain. Looked up from germline, CDR1 is SNHLY and CDR2 is FYNNEI. Trimming left V 3 bases short and J 2 bases short, with 14 bases between. The CDR3 is 17 amino acids. The CDR3 sequence is CASSDFTMEPYNSPLHF. The DNA of the CDR3 is TGTGCCAGCAGTGATTTCACCATGGAGCCCTATAATTCACCCCTCCACTTT. The variable domain in full, with the rest retrieved from reference TRBV2 and TRBJ1-6, is EPEVTQTPSHQVTQMGQEVILRCVPISNHLYFYWYRQILGQKVEFLVSFYNNEISEKSEIFDDQFSVERPDGSNFTLKIRSTKLEDSAMYFCASSDFTMEPYNSPLHFGNGTRLTVT.

The V call is TRBV5-1, the J call TRBJ2-7; D ambiguous. From germline, CDR1 is SGHRS and CDR2 YFSETQ. CDR3 length equals 13 residues. Trimming removed 0 bases from V and 1 base from J, with 5 bases in between. The CDR3 DNA is TGCGCCAGCAGCTTGGGAGAGTCCTACGAGCAGTACTTC. It yields the protein CASSLGESYEQYF. The variable domain in full, completed from reference TRBV5-1 and TRBJ2-7, reads KAGVTQTPRYLIKTRGQQVTLSCSPISGHRSVSWYQQTPGQGLQFLFEYFSETQRNKGNFPGRFSGRQFSNSRSEMNVSTLELGDSALYLCASSLGESYEQYFGPGTRLTVT.